The 3 T cell receptor beta chains below all came from one sample that was sequenced in a study of blood T cell repertoires in COVID-19. Sequencing used immunoSEQ multiplex PCR; TCRdb keeps in-frame clones, though not all of them. Of around 120,000 clones listed, 79% are singletons. Sequences were obtained from peripheral blood. These TCRs come from a woman aged 80 or older with acute or convalescent COVID-19.

The gene calls are TRBV6-6 and TRBJ2-3; 7 bases line up with TRBD1. Per germline, CDR1 MNHNY and CDR2 SVGAGI (reference sequence). After removal of 8 bases from V and 1 base from J, the junction contained 6 bases not matched to a gene. This CDR3 comprises 14 residues. The CDR3 nucleotides are TGTGCCAGCGAGGGGGCCCCGCGCACAGATACGCAGTATTTT. Its translation: CASEGAPRTDTQYF.

A few counts support this clone. The chain recombines TRBV5-4 with TRBJ2-2; tentative D call: TRBD1 (6 bases). Germline V gene lookup returns CDR1 SGHNT and CDR2 YYREEE (reference sequence). The CDR3 runs to 14 residues. Deletions cut 0 bases from V and 3 bases from J, with 6 bases between. This chain's CDR3 is CASSLGQDTGELFF. The CDR3, as DNA: TGTGCCAGCAGCTTGGGACAGGACACCGGGGAGCTGTTTTTT.

The CDR3 reads CASRTRGSPSYEQYF. The CDR3 region has the DNA TGTGCCAGCAGAACTAGGGGGTCTCCCTCCTACGAGCAGTACTTC. The gene calls are TRBV7-2 and TRBJ2-7; D perhaps matches TRBD1 (6 bases). The CDR3 sequence is 15 residues long. Trimming shortened V by 6 bases and J by 0 bases, and 15 bases separated the two germline ends. Looked up from germline, CDR1 is SGHTA and CDR2 is FQGNSA.